These T cell receptor beta chains were read from a single sample in a study of blood T cell repertoires in COVID-19. Method: immunoSEQ multiplex PCR; TCRdb's copy keeps in-frame clones and lacks some. The repertoire includes 110,000 to 150,000 clones, approximately 84% of them detected once, and approximately 40% sits in the top ten. Material for sequencing was peripheral blood. The receptors come from a human donor in a cohort sampled during active COVID-19. Each CDR3 is given with its conserved first and last residue. A D gene is named only where the DNA matches it firmly. Expanded clones get a size class; other rows say once, few or many, or leave the size out.

TRBD2	TRBJ2-3	TRBV9	NA	TGTGCCAGCAGCGCCCTTAGCGGGGGGGTGGGAGATACGCAGTATTTT	CASSALSGGVGDTQYF
NA	TRBJ1-1	TRBV6-5	NA	TGTGCCAGCAGTACCCCCAAGCCTGAAGCTTTCTTT	CASSTPKPEAFF
NA	TRBJ1-1	TRBV2	NA	TGTGCCAGCAAAAGGGGCAGTTACATGAACACTGAAGCTTTCTTT	CASKRGSYMNTEAFF
TRBD1	TRBJ1-1	TRBV6-2/TRBV6-3	NA	TGTGCCAGCAGTTACTCGGGACAGGGAAACACTGAAGCTTTCTTT	CASSYSGQGNTEAFF
NA	TRBJ1-6	TRBV6-6	NA	TGTGCCAGCAGCTTCGACAGCCTGAGTTCACCCCTCCACTTT	CASSFDSLSSPLHF
NA	TRBJ1-2	TRBV2	NA	TGTGCCAGCAGGGACATCTCTAACTATGGCTACACCTTC	CASRDISNYGYTF
TRBD1	TRBJ2-4	TRBV2	NA	TGTGCCAGCAGCTCCGACAGGGGAGCCAGTCTAGCCAAAAACATTCAGTACTTC	CASSSDRGASLAKNIQYF
NA	TRBJ2-7	TRBV7-3	NA	TGTGCCAGCAGCTTAGATCAGGGAAACTCCTACGAGCAGTACTTC	CASSLDQGNSYEQYF
NA	TRBJ1-6	TRBV9	NA	TGTGCCAGCAGCGTAGTAGCGAGCCCCAATTCACCCCTCCACTTT	CASSVVASPNSPLHF
TRBD2	TRBJ2-1	TRBV4-2	NA	TGTGCCAGCAGCCAAGATAGATTAACTAGCGGGAACTACAATGAGCAGTTCTTC	CASSQDRLTSGNYNEQFF
TRBD1	TRBJ1-2	TRBV19	NA	TGTGCCAGTGGTGACAGGGCGGACTATGGCTACACCTTC	CASGDRADYGYTF
NA	TRBJ2-7	TRBV2	NA	TGTGCCAGCACCGAGGGAGGATACGAGCAGTACTTC	CASTEGGYEQYF
TRBD1	TRBJ1-1	TRBV7-2	few	TGTGCCAGCAGCAACCAACCGACAGGGGGTGTCGTATTCTTT	CASSNQPTGGVVFF
NA	TRBJ1-2	TRBV6-5	NA	TGTGCCAGCAGTTACAGGGGTTTCTATGGCTACACCTTC	CASSYRGFYGYTF
TRBD2	TRBJ2-1	TRBV14	NA	TGTGCCAGCAGCCCCACTAGCGGGAGGGCCGCGTCCTACAATGAGCAGTTCTTC	CASSPTSGRAASYNEQFF
TRBD2	TRBJ2-5	TRBV18	NA	TGTGCCAGCTCACTTCGACTAGCGGGAGAAGAGACCCAGTACTTC	CASSLRLAGEETQYF
TRBD1	TRBJ2-1	TRBV19	NA	TGTGCCAGTAGCCACAGGGGATCCTACAATGAGCAGTTCTTC	CASSHRGSYNEQFF
TRBD1	TRBJ1-1	TRBV19	NA	TGTGCCAGTAGATCCTTGGACAGGGGGCATAAAGAAGCTTTCTTT	CASRSLDRGHKEAFF
TRBD1	TRBJ1-5	TRBV4-1	NA	TGCGCCAGCAGCGCAAATGGACAGGGGAGACATCAGCCCCAGCATTTT	CASSANGQGRHQPQHF
TRBD1	TRBJ1-5	TRBV18	NA	TGTGCCAGCTCACCTAACTTACCGGGACAGAGCAATCAGCCCCAGCATTTT	CASSPNLPGQSNQPQHF
TRBD2	TRBJ2-1	TRBV9	NA	TGTGCCAGCAGCCTCGCGGGACTAGCGGGAACCAATGAGCAGTTCTTC	CASSLAGLAGTNEQFF
TRBD1	TRBJ2-7	TRBV28	NA	TGTGCCAGCAGTTACGGGCGGGACAGGGACGAGCAGTACTTC	CASSYGRDRDEQYF
NA	TRBJ1-1	TRBV6-5	NA	TGTGCCAGCAGTTACTCTACGGGGGAAGCTTTCTTT	CASSYSTGEAFF
TRBD1	TRBJ1-2	TRBV12-3/TRBV12-4	few	TGTGCCAGCAGTTTGGGACAGGGTGATGGCTACACCTTC	CASSLGQGDGYTF